This TCR beta chain came from a study of CD8+ T cells in alopecia areata. Study results and limitations: Expanded CD8+ clones among the top 100, and scalp clonality, were significantly decreased by tofacitinib. Between patients, shared TCR sequences were less clear than in mice. This was possibly due in part to HLA diversity in the patient population.

Once RNA had been extracted, it was reverse transcribed into cDNA to act as the sequencing template. Profiled with immunoSEQ multiplex PCR; TCRdb holds only in-frame clones, not every one. This sample has roughly 200,000 clones; roughly 53% occur once, and the top ten carry about 10%. The germline V gene has CDR1 SEHNR and CDR2 FQNEAQ (reference sequence). There are 16 residues in the CDR3. Trimming at V came to 5 bases and at J to 6 bases, leaving 13 bases not matched to a gene. Described treatment: oral pan-JAK inhibitor, 5-10 mg twice daily. Patients with alopecia areata provided lesional scalp punch biopsies as well as peripheral blood. Researchers picked out CD4+ and CD8+ T cells from PBMCs by sorting. This clone has only one observation. Its matching antigen is unknown.

The chain employs TRBV7-9 and TRBJ1-5, with 7 bases fitting TRBD1. This specimen consisted of CD8+ T cells sorted from blood, obtained at week 24, from a patient treated with tofacitinib. The clonotype comes from a human donor with alopecia areata. CDR3 DNA sequence: TGTGCCAGCAGCGACTCCCGGGACAGATGGACTCAGCCCCAGCATTTT. It yields the protein CASSDSRDRWTQPQHF.